A single sample is the source of the 3 T cell receptor beta chains below, sequenced in a study of T cell repertoires in cytomegalovirus infection. TCRdb reprocessed the reads via MiXCR and lists one record per CDR3 protein. The sample shows around 140,000 distinct CDR3 sequences, 30% to 40% of them seen only once. These receptors are not linked to any known antigen. Sequenced material: CD8+ T cells from cultured PBMCs, taken from culture after CMV antigen stimulation. The receptors stem from a human donor in good health (CMV status not recorded). Some clones in this sample may be carry-over from other donors' samples.

This clonotype has only a few counts. The chain employs TRBV6-5 and TRBJ1-1; TRBD1 might be the D (6 bases). The length of the CDR3 is 14 residues. Per germline, CDR1 MNHEY and CDR2 SVGAGI. V was shortened by 5 bases and J by 3 bases, with 13 bases between the two germline ends. The CDR3 is CASSPEGVYTEAFF. CDR3 DNA: TGTGCCAGCAGTCCGGAGGGGGTTTACACTGAAGCTTTCTTT.

The genes are TRBV18 and TRBJ2-3; 7 bases fit TRBD1. In germline, CDR1 is KGHSH, CDR2 LQKENI. The CDR3 has 16 amino acids. V gave up 3 bases and J gave up 2 bases; unmatched junction bases: 8. The DNA for the CDR3 is TGTGCCAGCTCACCGTTACGAGGGGGCCTCACAGATACGCAGTATTTT. Residues: CASSPLRGGLTDTQYF.

The chain carries TRBV19 and TRBJ2-1; D not resolved. CDR1 LNHDA and CDR2 SQIVND come from the germline V gene (reference sequence). Trimming took 5 bases from V and 2 from J, leaving 10 bases between them. This CDR3 is 14 amino acids long. The CDR3 DNA reads TGTGCCAGTAGTGGATGGAGTACCTACAATGAGCAGTTCTTC. Amino acid sequence: CASSGWSTYNEQFF.